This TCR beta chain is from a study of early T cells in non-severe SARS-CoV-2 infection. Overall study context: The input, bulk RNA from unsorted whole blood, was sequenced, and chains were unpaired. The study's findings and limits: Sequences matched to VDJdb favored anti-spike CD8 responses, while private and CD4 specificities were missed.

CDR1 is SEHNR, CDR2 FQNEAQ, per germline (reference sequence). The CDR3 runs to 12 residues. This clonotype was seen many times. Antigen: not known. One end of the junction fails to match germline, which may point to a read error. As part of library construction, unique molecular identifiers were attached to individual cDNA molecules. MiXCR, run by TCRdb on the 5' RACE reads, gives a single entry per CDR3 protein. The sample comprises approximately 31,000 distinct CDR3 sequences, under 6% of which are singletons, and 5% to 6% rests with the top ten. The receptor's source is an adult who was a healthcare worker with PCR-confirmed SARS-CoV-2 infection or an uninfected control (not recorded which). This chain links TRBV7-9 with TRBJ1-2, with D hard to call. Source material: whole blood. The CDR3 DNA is TGTGCCAGCAGCTTACAATATCAAGGAGTAGACTTC. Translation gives CASSLQYQGVDF.